The rows below give T cell receptor beta chains drawn from one sample of a study of shared T cell receptors in the human thymus. Generated by immunoSEQ multiplex PCR, the TCRdb table keeps only in-frame clones and is missing some. The sample consists of 700,000 or so clones, roughly 88% of them appearing once. These data also featured in a second study, about human thymus T cells.

The specimen sequenced was thymocytes. These receptors all stem from a girl in the first two years of life with a congenital heart defect. CDR3s include the opening cysteine and the closing phenylalanine or tryptophan. The D gene is left open where the match is weak. Only part of the rows carry a size: once, few, many, or a class if the clone is expanded.

d_gene,len,abundance,j_gene,v_gene,CDR3aa,CDR3nt
TRBD1,15,few,TRBJ1-5,TRBV7-2,CASSFSTGGRQPQHF,TGTGCCAGCAGCTTCTCGACAGGGGGGCGACAGCCCCAGCATTTT
-,15,-,TRBJ1-4,TRBV4-3,CASSPRGRTNEKLFF,TGCGCCAGCAGCCCACGAGGGAGAACTAATGAAAAACTGTTTTTT
-,13,-,TRBJ2-7,TRBV10-3,CAITETGGYEQYF,TGTGCCATCACCGAGACAGGCGGCTACGAGCAGTACTTC
TRBD2,16,-,TRBJ2-1,TRBV7-8,CASSLGRGLVRNEQFF,TGTGCCAGCAGCTTAGGGCGTGGACTAGTGAGGAATGAGCAGTTCTTC
-,14,-,TRBJ1-1,TRBV6-5,CATSSIDGYTEAFF,TGTGCCACATCGTCTATAGACGGGTACACTGAAGCTTTCTTT
-,17,-,TRBJ1-5,TRBV7-2,CASSLVLGRGGDQPQHF,TGTGCCAGCAGCTTAGTATTGGGCAGGGGAGGGGATCAGCCCCAGCATTTT
-,12,few,TRBJ2-5,TRBV28,CASSLFRETQYF,TGTGCCAGCAGTTTATTTCGGGAGACCCAGTACTTC
-,14,-,TRBJ1-3,TRBV4-2,CASSQVAMGNTIYF,TGTGCCAGCAGCCAAGTGGCCATGGGAAACACCATATATTTT
TRBD1,15,-,TRBJ1-6,TRBV5-5,CASHTADRGLSPLHF,TGTGCCAGCCACACTGCGGACAGGGGGCTTTCACCCCTCCACTTT
-,16,-,TRBJ2-3,TRBV5-1,CASSPWGWGPGDTQYF,TGCGCCAGCAGCCCCTGGGGGTGGGGGCCAGGAGATACGCAGTATTTT
TRBD1,15,-,TRBJ1-2,TRBV4-1,CASSHITGQHYGYTF,TGCGCCAGCAGCCACATAACGGGACAGCACTATGGCTACACCTTC
TRBD2,18,few,TRBJ2-1,TRBV2,CASRENSPTSGGAMEQFF,TGTGCCAGCAGGGAGAACTCCCCAACTAGCGGGGGGGCCATGGAGCAGTTCTTC
TRBD1,14,-,TRBJ1-1,TRBV5-1,CASSRRTGRTEAFF,TGCGCCAGCAGCCGACGGACAGGGCGAACTGAAGCTTTCTTT
-,15,-,TRBJ1-1,TRBV4-3,CASSQGTPYRAAAFF,TGCGCCAGCAGCCAAGGAACCCCGTACAGGGCTGCGGCTTTCTTT
-,15,-,TRBJ1-1,TRBV4-1,CASSQDRRTNTEAFF,TGCGCCAGCAGCCAAGATAGGAGAACGAACACTGAAGCTTTCTTT
TRBD1,14,-,TRBJ1-2,TRBV6-4,CASSEGTAGDGYTF,TGTGCCAGCAGTGAAGGGACAGCCGGTGATGGCTACACCTTC
TRBD1,14,-,TRBJ2-1,TRBV28,CASSKGQILNEQFF,TGTGCCAGCAGTAAGGGACAGATATTGAATGAGCAGTTCTTC
TRBD2,16,-,TRBJ2-5,TRBV5-6,CASNPGGRGGEETQYF,TGTGCCAGCAACCCGGGAGGTCGGGGGGGCGAGGAGACCCAGTACTTC
-,15,-,TRBJ1-2,TRBV28,CASTIGGVSHYGYTF,TGTGCCAGCACAATAGGGGGGGTCTCCCACTATGGCTACACCTTC
-,13,-,TRBJ1-6,TRBV28,CASSSGRRSPLHF,TGTGCCAGCAGTTCTGGGCGCCGTTCACCCCTCCACTTT
-,17,-,TRBJ2-2,TRBV4-1,CASSQYDSGSGTGELFF,TGCGCCAGCAGCCAATACGACAGCGGGTCGGGCACCGGGGAGCTGTTTTTT
TRBD1,16,-,TRBJ2-1,TRBV5-5,CASSLVGQGRHNEQFF,TGTGCCAGCAGCTTGGTGGGACAGGGGAGACACAATGAGCAGTTCTTC
-,17,-,TRBJ2-4,TRBV7-2,CASSLARRPLAKNIQYF,TGTGCCAGCAGCTTAGCGCGCAGGCCCCTAGCCAAAAACATTCAGTACTTC
TRBD1,15,once,TRBJ1-2,TRBV6-5,CASSVVDRVHYGYTF,TGTGCCAGCAGTGTGGTCGACAGGGTGCACTATGGCTACACCTTC
-,17,-,TRBJ1-3,TRBV19,CASSPKGFRGSGNTIYF,TGTGCCAGTAGTCCCAAGGGTTTTCGGGGCTCTGGAAACACCATATATTTT
-,15,once,TRBJ2-5,TRBV15,CATSSGGFTQETQYF,TGTGCCACCAGCAGTGGCGGGTTTACTCAAGAGACCCAGTACTTC
-,15,-,TRBJ1-3,TRBV6-5,CASSSLCGSGNTIYF,TGTGCCAGCAGTTCCCTTTGCGGCTCTGGAAACACCATATATTTT
TRBD1,14,-,TRBJ2-6,TRBV27,CASSPRDRGGVLTF,TGTGCCAGCAGTCCCCGCGACAGGGGGGGCGTCCTGACTTTC
TRBD1,16,-,TRBJ1-6,TRBV5-4,CASSSLQDRGLSPLHF,TGTGCCAGCAGCTCCCTACAAGACAGGGGGCTTTCACCCCTCCACTTT
-,13,-,TRBJ1-2,TRBV9,CASRADRQKGYTF,TGTGCCAGCAGAGCAGACAGGCAGAAGGGCTACACCTTC
TRBD1,13,-,TRBJ1-6,TRBV2,CASKGQESSPLHF,TGTGCCAGCAAAGGACAGGAGTCATCACCCCTCCACTTT
-,11,-,TRBJ2-4,TRBV20-1,CSARVGDIQYF,TGCAGTGCTAGGGTCGGGGACATTCAGTACTTC
-,14,few,TRBJ2-5,TRBV28,CATCGGFRQETQYF,TGTGCCACCTGCGGAGGATTTCGCCAAGAGACCCAGTACTTC
TRBD1,19,-,TRBJ1-2,TRBV5-4,CASSRMRNGWTGGIYGYTF,TGTGCCAGCAGCAGGATGCGCAACGGCTGGACAGGGGGAATTTATGGCTACACCTTC
TRBD2,13,-,TRBJ2-7,TRBV5-1,CASSRGGFYEQYF,TGCGCCAGCAGCCGGGGGGGATTCTACGAGCAGTACTTC
-,19,-,TRBJ1-2,TRBV12-5,CASGSLPMGVFSFNYGYTF,TGTGCTAGTGGTTCCCTCCCCATGGGAGTTTTTTCTTTTAACTATGGCTACACCTTC
-,13,-,TRBJ1-5,TRBV7-9,CASSLAERQPQHF,TGTGCCAGCAGCCTAGCTGAGCGACAGCCCCAGCATTTT
-,18,-,TRBJ2-5,TRBV28,CASSTFIGSQGRWETQYF,TGTGCCAGCAGTACATTTATCGGGTCGCAGGGCCGATGGGAGACCCAGTACTTC
-,16,-,TRBJ1-2,TRBV29-1,CSVEKQGNPKFRRYTF,TGCAGCGTTGAAAAACAGGGAAATCCGAAATTCCGTCGCTACACCTTC
TRBD1,14,-,TRBJ1-1,TRBV5-1,CASRPGQGRTEAFF,TGCGCCAGCAGACCCGGACAGGGGAGGACTGAAGCTTTCTTT
TRBD2,14,-,TRBJ2-7,TRBV7-9,CASSLGGESYEQYF,TGTGCCAGCAGCTTGGGGGGGGAATCCTACGAGCAGTACTTC
TRBD2,18,-,TRBJ2-5,TRBV27,CASSLRLAGPTKEETQYF,TGTGCCAGCAGCTTAAGACTAGCGGGGCCGACAAAAGAAGAGACCCAGTACTTC
TRBD1,18,-,TRBJ1-5,TRBV2,CASENGTGGPYSNQPQHF,TGTGCCAGCGAGAACGGGACAGGGGGCCCATATAGCAATCAGCCCCAGCATTTT
-,14,once,TRBJ1-2,TRBV9,CASSVTLTNYGYTF,TGTGCCAGCAGCGTAACATTGACTAACTATGGCTACACCTTC
TRBD1,18,-,TRBJ1-5,TRBV5-6,CASSIGTGGSNGNQPQHF,TGTGCCAGCAGCATCGGGACAGGGGGCTCGAATGGCAATCAGCCCCAGCATTTT
TRBD1,15,-,TRBJ1-5,TRBV6-1,CASRGTGGLNQPQHF,TGTGCCAGCAGAGGGACAGGGGGGTTGAATCAGCCCCAGCATTTT
TRBD1,19,-,TRBJ1-2,TRBV15,CATSSWDREGLSVAYGYTF,TGTGCCACCAGCAGCTGGGACAGGGAAGGGCTGAGTGTGGCCTATGGCTACACCTTC
TRBD1,16,-,TRBJ2-7,TRBV2,CASSEALGGGGHEQYF,TGTGCCAGCAGTGAAGCGCTAGGGGGCGGAGGCCACGAGCAGTACTTC
TRBD1,14,-,TRBJ1-2,TRBV6-5,CASRPRQGHYGYTF,TGTGCCAGCAGACCACGACAGGGGCACTATGGCTACACCTTC
-,15,-,TRBJ2-6,TRBV5-1,CASTWGRSGANVLTF,TGCGCCAGCACGTGGGGCCGCTCTGGGGCCAACGTCCTGACTTTC
-,18,-,TRBJ2-7,TRBV18,CASSPSSLKDRKYYEQYF,TGTGCCAGCTCACCATCTTCACTAAAGGACAGAAAGTACTACGAGCAGTACTTC
TRBD1,16,-,TRBJ1-5,TRBV4-1,CASSQDRTGGHQPQHF,TGCGCCAGCAGCCAAGATCGGACAGGCGGTCATCAGCCCCAGCATTTT
TRBD1,16,-,TRBJ1-6,TRBV18,CASSPGQVNLNSPLHF,TGTGCCAGCTCACCGGGACAGGTTAACCTTAATTCACCCCTCCACTTT
TRBD1,16,-,TRBJ1-1,TRBV5-1,CASSLDGGRRGTEAFF,TGCGCCAGCAGCTTGGATGGGGGGCGCAGGGGGACTGAAGCTTTCTTT
TRBD1,16,-,TRBJ1-2,TRBV29-1,CSDRRTGVEGNYGYTF,TGCAGCGACCGCCGGACAGGGGTAGAGGGGAACTATGGCTACACCTTC
-,15,-,TRBJ1-1,TRBV11-2,CASSPIGGMNTEAFF,TGTGCCAGCAGCCCCATCGGGGGAATGAACACTGAAGCTTTCTTT